Each of the 7 T cell receptor beta chains below was sequenced from the same sample in a study of T cell changes during pregnancy in multiple sclerosis. Clones were sequenced by immunoSEQ multiplex PCR, and TCRdb holds only the in-frame ones, with some missing. The sample consists of about 24,000 clones, roughly nine tenths of them appearing once. The specimen was CD8+ T cells from peripheral blood mononuclear cells, collected in the third trimester of pregnancy. The source of these receptors is a female donor in good health, enrolled as a control in a pregnancy study.

The chain has TRBV5-3 and TRBJ1-5, with TRBD1 as a possible D gene (5 bases). TRBV5-3 is an ORF, and what it does is uncertain. The CDR3 contains 16 residues. The V gene lost 1 base and the J gene lost 0 bases, with 11 bases spanning the gap. The CDR3 spells CARSLFRDYSNQPQHF. In DNA form, the CDR3 reads TGTGCCAGAAGCTTGTTTAGGGACTATAGCAATCAGCCCCAGCATTTT.

This clone was seen just once. V gene TRBV5-8 combines with J gene TRBJ1-1; 7 positions agree with TRBD1. The CDR3 extends over 15 amino acids. With 0 bases clipped from V and 2 bases from J, the junction kept 4 bases outside the gene matches. CDR1 is SGHTS, CDR2 YDEGEE, per germline. In DNA form, the CDR3 reads TGTGCCAGCAGCTTGGGCCACAGGGGCAACACTGAAGCTTTCTTT. Its protein product is CASSLGHRGNTEAFF.

The genes are TRBV14 and TRBJ1-1; TRBD1 agrees at 9 bases. The junction had 3 bases not matched to a gene; V was cut back by 0 bases and J by 10 bases. There are 13 residues in the CDR3. Germline V gives CDR1 SGHDN, CDR2 FVKESK. The CDR3 region has the DNA TGTGCCAGCAGCCAAGATGGGGGACAGGGAGCTTTCTTT. It encodes CASSQDGGQGAFF.

The V and J genes are TRBV27 and TRBJ2-7; TRBD2 matches 8 bases. Losses at the gene ends were 4 bases for V and 0 bases for J; bases not matched to a gene: 2. Germline V gene lookup returns CDR1 MNHEY and CDR2 SMNVEV (reference sequence). CDR3 size: 14 residues. The DNA for the CDR3 is TGTGCCAGCAGTTCGGGAGGGAGCTCCTACGAGCAGTACTTC. Its translation: CASSSGGSSYEQYF.

This rearrangement joins TRBV7-9 to TRBJ2-5; D is undetermined. Trimming removed 8 bases at V and 1 base at J, with 20 bases between. CDR3 length equals 16 residues. Germline CDR1 is SEHNR and CDR2 is FQNEAQ (reference sequence). CDR3 loop: CASASAAGYLQETQYF. CDR3 DNA: TGTGCCAGCGCCTCCGCGGCCGGCTACCTCCAAGAGACCCAGTACTTC.

This rearrangement joins TRBV19 to TRBJ1-6; 7 bases align to TRBD1. The CDR3 spans 12 residues. The V segment lost 7 bases and the J segment 7 bases; nucleotides outside the gene matches: 1. Germline CDR1 is LNHDA and CDR2 is SQIVND (reference sequence). Written as DNA, the CDR3 is TGTGCCAGTACGACAGGGAATTCACCCCTCCACTTT. This gives the protein CASTTGNSPLHF.

J is TRBJ2-1 and V is TRBV2; the match to TRBD2 covers 10 bases. The CDR3 has 15 residues. Germline V gene lookup returns CDR1 SNHLY and CDR2 FYNNEI. V shed 7 bases, J shed 9 bases, and the junction held 12 bases outside the gene matches. Here the CDR3 DNA reads TGTGCCAGCATAGATGGACTAGCGGCCAGCGCTGAGCAGTTCTTC. Its protein product is CASIDGLAASAEQFF.